Below are 26 T cell receptor beta chains sequenced from a single sample in a study of cytomegalovirus exposure and HLA in healthy donors. PCR involved 60 Vbeta and 13 Jbeta primers. Libraries were prepared by immunoSEQ multiplex PCR; TCRdb keeps only in-frame clonotypes and omits some of them. Seen here are under 200,000 clones, 60% to 85% observed once, and the top ten hold approximately 3.4%. The sequencing sample was made of PBMCs. The origin of the receptors is a woman between 50 and 59 years old in good health and CMV-seropositive.

This chain uses TRBV10-1 with TRBJ2-5; a possible D gene is TRBD1 (7 bases). V lost 0 bases and J 5 bases, leaving 10 bases between the germline ends. The CDR3 covers 14 residues. Germline assignment: CDR1 WNHNN and CDR2 SYGVQD (reference sequence). CDR3 protein: CASSESAGGETQYF. The CDR3 region has the DNA TGCGCCAGCAGTGAGTCGGCAGGGGGGGAGACCCAGTACTTC.

The CDR3 bases are TGTGCCAGCACTCCCGCAGGGGGGATCACTGAAGCTTTCTTT. It is translated as CASTPAGGITEAFF. V and J are TRBV6-1 and TRBJ1-1; 7 positions match TRBD1. CDR1 is MNHNS and CDR2 is SASEGT in the germline V gene. The CDR3 runs to 14 residues. V shed 7 bases and J 4 bases; nucleotides not matched to a gene: 9.

V and J are TRBV7-9 and TRBJ2-3, with a weak D call TRBD1 (5 bases). The CDR3 contains 16 residues. The germline V gene encodes CDR1 SEHNR and CDR2 FQNEAQ (reference sequence). V lost 4 bases, J lost 3 bases, and 17 bases lay in between. The chain's CDR3 is CASSSIRVKGTDTQYF. The CDR3 bases are TGTGCCAGCAGCTCTATCAGGGTGAAGGGAACAGATACGCAGTATTTT.

This clone was picked up a small number of times. The chain links TRBV15 to TRBJ2-1; a possible D gene is TRBD2 (5 bases). CDR1 and CDR2 (germline): LNHNV, YYDKDF (reference sequence). The CDR3 extends over 19 amino acids. Trimming took 0 bases from V and 12 from J, leaving 30 bases between them. CDR3 protein: CATSREEVPLTYLSVGQFF. The DNA for the CDR3 is TGTGCCACCAGCAGAGAGGAGGTACCCCTTACCTACTTGTCGGTGGGGCAGTTCTTC.

This clone has a single count. This chain links TRBV11-2 with TRBJ2-7, with 9 bases matching TRBD1. Germline V CDR1 and CDR2: SGHAT, FQNNGV. This CDR3 has 15 amino acids. J was trimmed by 6 bases and V by 1 base; bases with no gene match: 7. Written as DNA, the CDR3 is TGTGCCAGCAGCTTAGGACGGACAGGGGCACGCGAGCAGTACTTC. Translating it yields CASSLGRTGAREQYF.

There are a few counts of this clone. The gene calls are TRBV7-2 and TRBJ1-5, with D hard to call. Trimming left V 4 bases short and J 4 bases short, with 5 bases between. This CDR3 comprises 12 residues. The germline CDR1 and CDR2 sequences are SGHTA and FQGNSA. The CDR3 reads CASSSPNQPQHF. CDR3 sequence (DNA): TGTGCCAGCAGCTCCCCTAATCAGCCCCAGCATTTT.

The CDR3, as DNA: TGTGCCTGGAGATCGACGGACACGTTGGGATATAATTCACCCCTCCACTTT. Residues: CAWRSTDTLGYNSPLHF. This chain joins TRBV30 and TRBJ1-6; D perhaps matches TRBD1 (5 bases). The V gene's germline CDR1 is GTSNPN and CDR2 SVGIG (reference sequence). Trimming removed 3 bases at V and 4 bases at J, with 19 bases between. This CDR3 is 17 amino acids long.

V usage is TRBV4-3 and J usage is TRBJ2-1; 8 nucleotides agree with TRBD2. V lost 0 bases and J lost 13; bases outside the gene matches: 17. The CDR3 sequence is 17 residues long. Germline CDR1 LGHNA, CDR2 YSLEER. CDR3 sequence (DNA): TGCGCCAGCAGCCAAGATGCTCTATCGGGAGGGCCCGGATCACAGTTCTTC. Translation gives CASSQDALSGGPGSQFF.

The genes are TRBV2 and TRBJ2-1; TRBD1 matches at 8 bases. The trim removed 6 bases at V and 5 bases at J, leaving 3 bases unmatched. Per the germline V gene, CDR1 is SNHLY and CDR2 is FYNNEI. The CDR3 is made up of 13 amino acids. DNA for the CDR3: TGTGCCAGCAGGAAGGACAGGGACAATGAGCAGTTCTTC. It translates to CASRKDRDNEQFF. The entire variable domain, with the rest obtained from reference TRBV2 and TRBJ2-1, is as follows: EPEVTQTPSHQVTQMGQEVILRCVPISNHLYFYWYRQILGQKVEFLVSFYNNEISEKSEIFDDQFSVERPDGSNFTLKIRSTKLEDSAMYFCASRKDRDNEQFFGPGTRLTVL.

This clone was detected only once. V gene TRBV27 combines with J gene TRBJ1-5; D remains ambiguous. This CDR3 spans 13 amino acids. V lost 6 bases and J lost 5, with 11 bases in between. Germline CDR1 MNHEY, CDR2 SMNVEV (reference sequence). In DNA form, the CDR3 reads TGTGCCAGCAGCCTTAACACAGATCAGCCCCAGCATTTT. It translates to CASSLNTDQPQHF.

The chain carries TRBV6-6 and TRBJ2-1; a possible D gene is TRBD1 (5 bases). The germline V gene has CDR1 MNHNY and CDR2 SVGAGI (reference sequence). Trimming pared 3 bases from V and 15 bases from J, leaving 24 bases between. The CDR3 totals 15 residues. Here the CDR3 DNA reads TGTGCCAGCAGTTATGGCCAGGGTCCGTTTTTTTTTACGTTCTTC. Protein product: CASSYGQGPFFFTFF.

The chain combines TRBV19 with TRBJ2-2; a weak D match, TRBD2 (5 bases). CDR1 is LNHDA, CDR2 SQIVND, per germline (reference sequence). This CDR3 has 18 amino acids. V was shortened by 5 bases and J by 4 bases, with 23 bases between the two germline ends. The CDR3 reads CASSFSRLTRGGTGELFF. Written as DNA, the CDR3 is TGTGCCAGTAGTTTTAGCCGTCTGACCCGGGGTGGCACCGGGGAGCTGTTTTTT.

V and J are TRBV9 and TRBJ2-1; D is unresolved. The CDR3 is 17 residues long. With 0 bases removed from V and 7 bases from J, the gap between germline ends came to 20 bases. CDR1 is SGDLS and CDR2 is YYNGEE in the germline V gene. CDR3 protein: CASSVGSAVSSVNEQFF. The CDR3 DNA reads as TGTGCCAGCAGCGTAGGATCCGCAGTTTCGAGCGTGAATGAGCAGTTCTTC.

The gene calls are TRBV7-2 and TRBJ2-7; 11 bases line up with TRBD2. J gave up 0 bases and V 6 bases, and 4 bases lay outside the gene matches. Germline-derived CDR1 and CDR2 are SGHTA and FQGNSA. This CDR3 has 15 amino acids. CDR3 sequence (DNA): TGTGCCAGCAGTCTTACTAGCGGGAGCTCCTACGAGCAGTACTTC. Its protein is CASSLTSGSSYEQYF.

The rearrangement joins TRBV6-5 to TRBJ1-4, with D perhaps TRBD1 (5 bases). Germline V gene lookup returns CDR1 MNHEY and CDR2 SVGAGI. The CDR3 is 16 amino acids. Trimming pared 0 bases from V and 5 bases from J, leaving 13 bases between. Here the CDR3 reads CASSYSVAGWNEKLFF. The CDR3 DNA reads as TGTGCCAGCAGTTACTCAGTCGCAGGGTGGAATGAAAAACTGTTTTTT.

The chain joins TRBV2 to TRBJ1-3; no definite D call. The CDR3 has 16 residues. In germline, CDR1 is SNHLY, CDR2 FYNNEI. V lost 10 bases and J 2 bases, leaving 21 bases between the germline ends. CDR3 residues: CATLKDFANPGNTIYF. The CDR3 DNA follows: TGTGCCACATTGAAGGACTTTGCAAATCCTGGAAACACCATATATTTT.

The gene calls are TRBV5-4 and TRBJ1-1; D remains unclear. With 1 base removed from V and 5 bases from J, the gap between germline ends came to 12 bases. Germline V CDR1 and CDR2: SGHNT, YYREEE (reference sequence). This CDR3 has 14 amino acids. This CDR3 reads CASSLFGVKTEAFF. The CDR3 nucleotides read TGTGCCAGCAGCTTGTTCGGGGTTAAAACTGAAGCTTTCTTT.

The CDR3 DNA reads as TGTGCCAGTACCCAACAGGGATGGGGTCAGCCCCAGCATTTT. This gives the protein CASTQQGWGQPQHF. The genes are TRBV19 and TRBJ1-5, with a weak D call TRBD1 (6 bases). V was pared by 7 bases and J by 6 bases, with 16 bases between. Germline V gene data show CDR1 as LNHDA and CDR2 as SQIVND (reference sequence). The CDR3 covers 14 residues.

V is TRBV10-1 and J is TRBJ1-6, with TRBD1 identical over 7 bases. V lost 4 bases and J lost 6; bases outside the gene matches: 0. The germline V gene encodes CDR1 WNHNN and CDR2 SYGVQD (reference sequence). CDR3 length equals 13 residues. CDR3 sequence reads: CASSGDSNSPLHF. In nucleotides, the CDR3 is TGCGCCAGCAGTGGGGACAGTAATTCACCCCTCCACTTT.

The chain joins TRBV19 to TRBJ1-5; 9 bases fit TRBD1. The V gene's germline CDR1 is LNHDA and CDR2 SQIVND (reference sequence). The length of the CDR3 is 15 residues. V was pared by 6 bases and J by 6 bases, with 9 bases of the junction left unmatched. Here the CDR3 reads CASSSGQGEVQPQHF. CDR3 nucleotides: TGTGCCAGTAGCTCGGGACAGGGAGAGGTTCAGCCCCAGCATTTT.

The rearrangement uses TRBV28 and TRBJ1-2; D remains unclear. Germline lookup yields CDR1 MDHEN and CDR2 SYDVKM. CDR3 size: 13 residues. V lost 3 bases to trimming and J lost 4 bases, with 9 bases between them. The CDR3, as DNA: TGTGCCAGCAGTTTGAGGGCATTCTATGGCTACACCTTC. Translating it yields CASSLRAFYGYTF.

With regard to this clone: Its ends do not fully match the called genes, so a read error is possible. The V and J genes are TRBV30 and TRBJ1-2; 7 bases fit TRBD1. Looked up from germline, CDR1 is GTSNPN and CDR2 is SVGIG (reference sequence). The CDR3 runs to 13 residues. CDR3 in amino acids: CAWSSQGYYGYTF. The CDR3 DNA sequence: TGTGCCTGGAGCTCACAGGGGTACTACGGCTACACCTTC.

The V gene is TRBV28, the J gene TRBJ2-3; 7 bases are a match to TRBD2. CDR1 MDHEN and CDR2 SYDVKM come from the germline V gene. V trimming: 3 bases; J trimming: 2 bases; junction bases outside the gene matches: 5. The CDR3 spans 15 residues. The CDR3 nucleotides read TGTGCCAGCAGTTTGGGCGGGGGATACACAGATACGCAGTATTTT. It codes for CASSLGGGYTDTQYF.

This clone has just a few counts. The J gene is TRBJ1-2, the V gene TRBV11-3; TRBD1 aligns across 8 bases. The CDR3 is 14 residues long. With V trimmed by 3 bases and J by 7 bases, 7 bases remained unmatched. The germline CDR1 and CDR2 sequences are SGHNT and YENEEA. CDR3 protein: CASSFTGQGGGYTF. The CDR3 DNA follows: TGTGCCAGCAGCTTTACTGGACAGGGCGGTGGCTACACCTTC.

V is TRBV2 and J is TRBJ2-7; 9 bases are a match to TRBD1. In germline, CDR1 is SNHLY, CDR2 FYNNEI. CDR3 length: 14 residues. J lost 3 bases, V lost 7 bases, and 7 bases had no gene match. Here the CDR3 DNA reads TGTGCCAGCAATCGGGACAGGGTCATCTACGAGCAGTACTTC. It yields the protein CASNRDRVIYEQYF.

V usage is TRBV2 and J usage is TRBJ2-3, with TRBD1 as a possible D gene (6 bases). Trimming removed 3 bases at V and 4 bases at J, with 20 bases between. The germline V gene has CDR1 SNHLY and CDR2 FYNNEI. The CDR3 runs 17 residues. The CDR3 here is CASSEDRPGVRSDTQYF. CDR3 bases: TGTGCCAGCAGTGAGGACAGACCGGGCGTGAGATCAGATACGCAGTATTTT.